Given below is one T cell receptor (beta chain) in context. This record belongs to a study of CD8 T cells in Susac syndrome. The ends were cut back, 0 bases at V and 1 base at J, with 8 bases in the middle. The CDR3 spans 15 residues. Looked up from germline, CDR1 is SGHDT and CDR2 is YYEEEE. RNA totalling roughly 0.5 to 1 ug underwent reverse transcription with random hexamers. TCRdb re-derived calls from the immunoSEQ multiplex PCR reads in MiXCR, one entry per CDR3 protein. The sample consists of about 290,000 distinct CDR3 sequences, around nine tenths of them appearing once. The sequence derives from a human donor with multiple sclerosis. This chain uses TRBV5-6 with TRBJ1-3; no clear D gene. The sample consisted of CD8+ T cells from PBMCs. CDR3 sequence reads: CASSLGGASGNTIYF. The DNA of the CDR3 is TGTGCCAGCAGCTTGGGCGGAGCATCTGGAAACACCATATATTTT.